The rows below give T cell receptor beta chains drawn from one sample of a study of cytomegalovirus exposure and HLA in healthy donors. Using immunoSEQ multiplex PCR, the repertoire was profiled, and TCRdb retains in-frame clones only, with some absent. The sample holds 150,000 to 200,000 clones, approximately 80% seen once. Sequenced: PBMCs. The receptors were gathered from a woman aged 45-65 years in good health and CMV-seropositive. Both conserved end residues are part of each CDR3. D genes are given only for firm matches. Expanded clones get a size class; other rows say once, few or many, or leave the size out.

j_call,v_call,d_call,clone_size,cdr3_nt,cdr3_aa
TRBJ2-7,TRBV4-3,.,few,TGCGCCAGCAGCCAAGAGCTTACGAAGGGGGAGGGACACCCGGACGAGCAGTACTTC,CASSQELTKGEGHPDEQYF
TRBJ1-4,TRBV7-9,.,few,TGTGCCAGCAGCTTACGAGCAACTAATGAAAAACTGTTTTTT,CASSLRATNEKLFF
TRBJ2-4,TRBV15,.,.,TGTGCCACCAGCAGAGATCGCGGGGAAAACATTCAGTACTTC,CATSRDRGENIQYF
TRBJ2-2,TRBV2,TRBD2,.,TGTGCCAGCGGCGGGCGGGGGGTGTATACCGGGGAGCTGTTTTTT,CASGGRGVYTGELFF
TRBJ2-5,TRBV2,.,.,TGTGCCAGCAGTGAAGGGGGCGGAGAGACCCAGTACTTC,CASSEGGGETQYF
TRBJ1-2,TRBV7-9,.,once,TGTGCCAGCAGCTTATTGCCCCCTACGCGGGGGCCCTATGGCTACACCTTC,CASSLLPPTRGPYGYTF
TRBJ1-2,TRBV7-8,TRBD1,.,TGTGCCAGCAGCGACAGGGAAACTAACTATGGCTACACCTTC,CASSDRETNYGYTF
TRBJ1-2,TRBV6-1,.,few,TGTGCCAGCAGTGCGCGGGAGTATGGCTACACCTTC,CASSAREYGYTF
TRBJ1-2,TRBV2,.,.,TGTGCCAGCAGCGATGAGGCAGTCCTCTATGGCTACACCTTC,CASSDEAVLYGYTF
TRBJ2-1,TRBV11-1,TRBD1,.,TGTGCCAGCAGCCCTAGCTTGGGACAGGGCCACAATGAGCAGTTCTTC,CASSPSLGQGHNEQFF
TRBJ2-6,TRBV9,TRBD2,.,TGTGCCAGCAGCGTAGGACTAGCGGCCTCTGGGGCCAACGTCCTGACTTTC,CASSVGLAASGANVLTF
TRBJ2-3,TRBV5-4,TRBD1,.,TGTGCCAGCAGCCAGCAAGGGACAGGGGGCGCAGCAGATACGCAGTATTTT,CASSQQGTGGAADTQYF
TRBJ2-7,TRBV19,.,.,TGTGCCAGTAGTATAGTTACAGGGTCCTCGAGCACCTACGAGCAGTACTTC,CASSIVTGSSSTYEQYF
TRBJ2-3,TRBV11-2,TRBD2,once,TGTGCCAGCAGCATTCTAGAGATCCGGGACTACTCCGCAGATACGCAGTATTTT,CASSILEIRDYSADTQYF
TRBJ1-6,TRBV2,TRBD1,.,TGTGCCAGCAGTTACCAGGGACAGGGCACTTCACCCCTCCACTTT,CASSYQGQGTSPLHF
TRBJ2-6,TRBV4-3,TRBD2,few,TGCGCCAGCAGCCAAGATCGAGCGGGAACTGGGGCCAACGTCCTGACTTTC,CASSQDRAGTGANVLTF
TRBJ1-2,TRBV7-9,.,.,TGTGCCAGCAGCCATTGGGGGATGGTGAAACAGGGCTATGGCTACACCTTC,CASSHWGMVKQGYGYTF
TRBJ2-3,TRBV9,.,.,TGTGCCAGCAGCGCCGAGACTGGCACAGATACGCAGTATTTT,CASSAETGTDTQYF
TRBJ1-2,TRBV6-5,TRBD1,.,TGTGCCATCAAGGGACAGGGAGAGCATGGCTACACCTTC,CAIKGQGEHGYTF
TRBJ2-1,TRBV18,TRBD2,.,TGTGCCAGCTCCCTACTAGCGTTGTCCTACAATGAGCAGTTCTTC,CASSLLALSYNEQFF
TRBJ1-2,TRBV6-6,.,.,TGTGCCAGCAACCCACAGGGACCTAGCTATGGCTACACCTTC,CASNPQGPSYGYTF
TRBJ1-5,TRBV7-6,.,.,TGTGCTAGCAGCTCAGGGCGGGACCAGCCCCAGCATTTT,CASSSGRDQPQHF
TRBJ2-7,TRBV7-6,TRBD2,.,TGTGCCAGCAGCTTAGGGGGGGGTTACGAGCAGTACTTC,CASSLGGGYEQYF
TRBJ2-7,TRBV6-5,TRBD1,.,TGTGCCAGCACACTCGGGACAGTTTACGAGCAGTACTTC,CASTLGTVYEQYF
TRBJ2-5,TRBV2,.,.,TGTGCCAGCAGCCGCGGGCTAGCAACTCAAGAGACCCAGTACTTC,CASSRGLATQETQYF
TRBJ2-1,TRBV6-5,.,.,TGTGCCAGCAGTTTAGGCAGGGCGGCATACAATGAGCAGTTCTTC,CASSLGRAAYNEQFF
TRBJ2-7,TRBV5-1,TRBD1,.,TGCGCCAGCAGCTGGACAGGGAAAGAGACGAGTGAGCAGTACTTC,CASSWTGKETSEQYF
TRBJ1-1,TRBV5-1,.,.,TGCGCCAGCAGTCCCAGCGCGCCTATCACTGAAGCTTTCTTT,CASSPSAPITEAFF
TRBJ2-2,TRBV11-2,TRBD2,once,TGTGCCAGCAGCCCGAGGGTGGGGGGGTACACCGGGGAGCTGTTTTTT,CASSPRVGGYTGELFF
TRBJ1-1,TRBV29-1,.,once,TGCAGCGTTGGGCCCCCCCCTGAAGCTTTCTTT,CSVGPPPEAFF
TRBJ1-1,TRBV11-2,TRBD1,.,TGTGCCAGCAGCTTCCCCGAAGGGACAGGGAACACTGAAGCTTTCTTT,CASSFPEGTGNTEAFF
TRBJ2-1,TRBV21-1,.,.,TGTGCCAGGCTACAAAGAAGGACAGGGGACTACAATGAGCAGTTCTTC,CARLQRRTGDYNEQFF
TRBJ1-2,TRBV14,.,.,TGTGCCAGCAGCCAAGATCCGGGTAGGGGCTACACCTTC,CASSQDPGRGYTF
TRBJ1-1,TRBV19,.,.,TGTGCCAGTAGTATCCCGGACAGAAGAGACGCTTTCTTT,CASSIPDRRDAFF
TRBJ2-1,TRBV5-1,.,.,TGCGCCAGCAGCTTGGCGGGCAATGAGCAGTTCTTC,CASSLAGNEQFF
TRBJ2-1,TRBV6-5,TRBD2,.,TGTGCCAGCAGATCCGGGGGGGTTTCCTACAATGAGCAGTTCTTC,CASRSGGVSYNEQFF
TRBJ2-7,TRBV6-1,.,.,TGTGCCAGCAGGAACCTTCAGGGCCTCTACGAGCAGTACTTC,CASRNLQGLYEQYF
TRBJ2-5,TRBV6-4,TRBD2,.,TGTGCCAGCAGGGGGGGGACTAGCGGGCATTTGGGGACCCAGTACTTC,CASRGGTSGHLGTQYF
TRBJ1-4,TRBV15,.,.,TGTGCCACCAGCCTGGGTGTCAGGGTAGGCGAAAAACTGTTTTTT,CATSLGVRVGEKLFF
TRBJ2-1,TRBV10-3,.,.,TGTGCCATCAGATCCTCGAGGCTTGGGGAGCAGTTCTTC,CAIRSSRLGEQFF
TRBJ2-3,TRBV5-3,TRBD1,.,TGTGCCAGAAGCACTTGGACAGGGAGTGGAGATACGCAGTATTTT,CARSTWTGSGDTQYF
TRBJ1-2,TRBV5-6,.,.,TGTGCCAGCAACCGAGATTATGGCTACACCTTC,CASNRDYGYTF
TRBJ1-3,TRBV2,.,.,TGTGCCAGCAGTGAGGGGGCGAGAGCTGGAAACACCATATATTTT,CASSEGARAGNTIYF
TRBJ1-6,TRBV7-3,.,.,TGTGCCAGCAGCTCTGTACACAGGGTCTCACCCCTCCACTTT,CASSSVHRVSPLHF
TRBJ2-7,TRBV5-1,.,.,TGCGCCAGCAGCTCAATTTCGGGGTCCTCCTACGAGCAGTACTTC,CASSSISGSSYEQYF
TRBJ1-3,TRBV10-2,.,.,TGCGCCAGCAGTGACCAGGGGCAAGGAAACACCATATATTTT,CASSDQGQGNTIYF
TRBJ1-4,TRBV9,TRBD1,.,TGTGCCAGCAGCGTGCAGGGGGCGGCTGAAAAACTGTTTTTT,CASSVQGAAEKLFF
TRBJ2-7,TRBV10-3,TRBD2,.,TGTGCCATCAGTAGCGGGGGGGACTACGAGCAGTACTTC,CAISSGGDYEQYF
TRBJ2-7,TRBV4-3,.,.,TGCGCCAGCAGCCAAGAAGACAGCTACGAGCAGTACTTC,CASSQEDSYEQYF
TRBJ2-1,TRBV6-5,TRBD2,.,TGTGCCAGCAGTTACGCGAGCGGGGGCCAAGGGCAGTTCTTC,CASSYASGGQGQFF
TRBJ2-5,TRBV6-6,.,.,TGTGCCAGCAGTTACACAGACCAAGAGACCCAGTACTTC,CASSYTDQETQYF
TRBJ2-5,TRBV2,.,.,TGTGCCAGCAGTGAAGGTCGAGAGACCCAGTACTTC,CASSEGRETQYF
TRBJ2-5,TRBV7-2,TRBD2,.,TGTGCCAGCAGCTTAGTGGCGGGGGGGATTGAGACCCAGTACTTC,CASSLVAGGIETQYF
TRBJ1-1,TRBV10-3,.,.,TGTGCCATCCGGCGGGACACTGAAGCTTTCTTT,CAIRRDTEAFF
TRBJ1-3,TRBV5-1,.,.,TGCGCCAGCAGCCCCGGGGGGAGCTCTGGAAACACCATATATTTT,CASSPGGSSGNTIYF
TRBJ2-7,TRBV6-1,TRBD2,.,TGTGCCAGCTCCAGCGGGGTTGGCGGCTACGAGCAGTACTTC,CASSSGVGGYEQYF